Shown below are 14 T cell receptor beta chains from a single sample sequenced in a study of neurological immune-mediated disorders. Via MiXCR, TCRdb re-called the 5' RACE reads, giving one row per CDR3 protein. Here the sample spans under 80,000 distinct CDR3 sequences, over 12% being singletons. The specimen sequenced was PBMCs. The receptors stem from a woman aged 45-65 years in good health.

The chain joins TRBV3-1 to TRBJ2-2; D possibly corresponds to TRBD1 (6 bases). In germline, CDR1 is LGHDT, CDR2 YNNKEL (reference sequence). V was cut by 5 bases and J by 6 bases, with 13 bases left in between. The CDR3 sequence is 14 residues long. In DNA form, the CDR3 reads TGTGCCAGCAGCAACAGGGTATCGTCCGGGGAGCTGTTTTTT. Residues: CASSNRVSSGELFF. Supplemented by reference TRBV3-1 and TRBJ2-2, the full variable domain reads DTAVSQTPKYLVTQMGNDKSIKCEQNLGHDTMYWYKQDSKKFLKIMFSYNNKELIINETVPNRFSPKSPDKAHLNLHINSLELGDSAVYFCASSNRVSSGELFFGEGSRLTVL.

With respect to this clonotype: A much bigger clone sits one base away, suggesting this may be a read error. The chain's CDR3 is CSTYSGLRGEQFF. The CDR3 DNA follows: TGCAGTACTTACTCGGGACTTCGCGGTGAGCAGTTCTTC. J is TRBJ2-1 and V is TRBV20-1, with D maybe TRBD2 (6 bases). The CDR3 contains 13 residues. V was cut by 8 bases and J by 9 bases, with 20 bases left in between. Per the germline V gene, CDR1 is DFQATT and CDR2 is SNEGSKA (reference sequence).

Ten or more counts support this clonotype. CDR3: CASSYPLSVADTQYF. CDR3 bases: TGTGCCAGCAGTTACCCCCTGTCCGTGGCAGATACGCAGTATTTT. The chain links TRBV6-2 or TRBV6-3 to TRBJ2-3, with D hard to call. The CDR3 runs 15 residues. Trimming shortened V by 2 bases and J by 4 bases, and 13 bases separated the two germline ends. CDR1 and CDR2 from the germline V gene are MNHEY and SVGEGT.

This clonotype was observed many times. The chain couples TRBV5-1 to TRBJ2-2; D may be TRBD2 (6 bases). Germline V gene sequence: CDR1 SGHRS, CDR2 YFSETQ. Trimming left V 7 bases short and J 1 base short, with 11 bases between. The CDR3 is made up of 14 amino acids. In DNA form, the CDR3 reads TGCGCCAGCCTAAGGGAGGTGAACACCGGGGAGCTGTTTTTT. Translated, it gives CASLREVNTGELFF.

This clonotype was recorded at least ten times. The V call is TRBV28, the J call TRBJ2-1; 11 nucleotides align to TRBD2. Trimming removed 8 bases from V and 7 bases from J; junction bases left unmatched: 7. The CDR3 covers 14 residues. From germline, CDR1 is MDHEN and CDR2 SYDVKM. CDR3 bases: TGTGCCAGCTCACTAGCGGGAGTCCGGAATGAGCAGTTCTTC. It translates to CASSLAGVRNEQFF.

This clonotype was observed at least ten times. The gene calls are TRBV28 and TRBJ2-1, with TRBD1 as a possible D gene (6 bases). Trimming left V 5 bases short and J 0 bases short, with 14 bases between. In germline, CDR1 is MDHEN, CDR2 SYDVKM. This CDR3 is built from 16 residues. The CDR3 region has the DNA TGTGCCAGCAGTGGACTTGAAGGGGGCTCCTACAATGAGCAGTTCTTC. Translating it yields CASSGLEGGSYNEQFF.

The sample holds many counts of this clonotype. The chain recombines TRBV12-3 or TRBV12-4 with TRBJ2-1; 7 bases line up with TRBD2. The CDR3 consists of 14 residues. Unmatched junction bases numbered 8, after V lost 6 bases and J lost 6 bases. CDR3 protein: CASRKRTRSNEQFF. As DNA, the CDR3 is TGTGCCAGCAGAAAGAGGACTAGAAGCAATGAGCAGTTCTTC.

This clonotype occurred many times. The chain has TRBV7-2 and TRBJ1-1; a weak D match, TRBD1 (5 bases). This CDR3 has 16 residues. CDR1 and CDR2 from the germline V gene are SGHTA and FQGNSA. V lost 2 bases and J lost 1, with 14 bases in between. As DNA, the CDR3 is TGTGCCAGCAGCTTACGTGGGGGGACCTCGAACACTGAAGCTTTCTTT. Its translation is CASSLRGGTSNTEAFF.

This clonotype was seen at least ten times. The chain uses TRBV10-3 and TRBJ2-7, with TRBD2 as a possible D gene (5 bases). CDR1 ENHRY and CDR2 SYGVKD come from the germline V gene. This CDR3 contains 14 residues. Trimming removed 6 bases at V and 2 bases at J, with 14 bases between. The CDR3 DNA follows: TGTGCCATCAGCCGGGGTGACCCTACCTACGAGCAGTACTTC. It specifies CAISRGDPTYEQYF.

As DNA, the CDR3 is TGCAGCATCACTAAGGACACTGAAGCTTTCTTT. Its translation is CSITKDTEAFF. The chain couples TRBV29-1 to TRBJ1-1; no reliable D call. Germline CDR1 reads SQVTM; CDR2 reads ANQGSEA. CDR3 size: 11 residues. V was cut by 8 bases and J by 3 bases, with 10 bases left in between.

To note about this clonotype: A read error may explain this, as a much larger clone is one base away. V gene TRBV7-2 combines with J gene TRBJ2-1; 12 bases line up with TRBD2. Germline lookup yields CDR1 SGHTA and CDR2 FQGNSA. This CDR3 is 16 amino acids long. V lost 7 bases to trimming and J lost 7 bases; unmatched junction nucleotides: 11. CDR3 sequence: CASISILAGGLNEQFF. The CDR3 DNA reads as TGTGCCAGCATCAGCATCCTAGCGGGGGGGCTGAATGAGCAGTTCTTC.

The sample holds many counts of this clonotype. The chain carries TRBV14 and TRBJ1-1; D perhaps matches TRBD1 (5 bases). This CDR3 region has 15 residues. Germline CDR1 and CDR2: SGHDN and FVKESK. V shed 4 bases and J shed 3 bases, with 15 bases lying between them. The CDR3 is CASSPLLGRDTEAFF. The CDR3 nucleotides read TGTGCCAGCAGCCCCCTCTTGGGGCGGGACACTGAAGCTTTCTTT. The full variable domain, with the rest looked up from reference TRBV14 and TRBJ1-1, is EAGVTQFPSHSVIEKGQTVTLRCDPISGHDNLYWYRRVMGKEIKFLLHFVKESKQDESGMPNNRFLAERTGGTYSTLKVQPAELEDSGVYFCASSPLLGRDTEAFFGQGTRLTVV.

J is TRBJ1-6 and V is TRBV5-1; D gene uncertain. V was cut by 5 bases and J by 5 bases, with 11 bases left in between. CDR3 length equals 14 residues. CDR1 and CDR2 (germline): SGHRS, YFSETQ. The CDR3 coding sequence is TGCGCCAGCAGGCCCGACACAAATAATTCACCCCTCCACTTT. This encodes CASRPDTNNSPLHF.

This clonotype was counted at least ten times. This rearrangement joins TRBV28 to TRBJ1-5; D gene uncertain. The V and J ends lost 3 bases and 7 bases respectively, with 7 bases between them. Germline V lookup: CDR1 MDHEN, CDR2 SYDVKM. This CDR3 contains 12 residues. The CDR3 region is CASSFGRQPQHF. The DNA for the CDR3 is TGTGCCAGCAGTTTCGGCCGACAGCCCCAGCATTTT.